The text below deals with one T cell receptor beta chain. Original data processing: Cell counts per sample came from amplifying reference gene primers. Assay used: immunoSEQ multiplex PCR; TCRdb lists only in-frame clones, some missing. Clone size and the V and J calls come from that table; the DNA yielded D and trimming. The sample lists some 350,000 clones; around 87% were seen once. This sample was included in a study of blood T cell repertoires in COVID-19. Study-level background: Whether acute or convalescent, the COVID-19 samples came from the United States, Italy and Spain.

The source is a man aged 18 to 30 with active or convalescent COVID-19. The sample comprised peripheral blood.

The CDR3 coding sequence is TGTGCCAGCAGTGAATCGGGACAGGGGATTTTGAACACTGAAGCTTTCTTT. This codes for CASSESGQGILNTEAFF. The genes are TRBV25-1 and TRBJ1-1, with 10 bases fitting TRBD1. The CDR3 extends over 17 amino acids. The junction had 5 bases not matched to a gene; V was cut back by 1 base and J by 0 bases. Per the germline V gene, CDR1 is MGHDK and CDR2 is SYGVNS.